The rows below give T cell receptor beta chains drawn from one sample of a study of radiotherapy plus CTLA-4 blockade in lung cancer. Assay used: immunoSEQ multiplex PCR; TCRdb lists only in-frame clones, some missing. Of about 120,000 clones in the sample, roughly 80% are singletons; the top ten hold approximately 5.5%. The specimen comprised peripheral blood, sampled from a patient treated with radiotherapy plus ipilimumab. Receptors originate from a human donor with non-small cell lung cancer who had a partial response to radiotherapy plus ipilimumab. Both conserved end residues are part of each CDR3. Each record gives: J gene, clone size, V gene, D gene, CDR3 DNA, CDR3 protein. The D gene is left open where the match is weak. Expanded clones get a size class; other rows say once, few or many, or leave the size out.

TRBJ2-3	few	TRBV7-2	TRBD2	TGTGCCAGCAGCTGGTGGACTAGCGGGAGTACCCCAGATACGCAGTATTTT	CASSWWTSGSTPDTQYF
TRBJ1-1	.	TRBV28	TRBD1	TGTGCCAGCAGTGAGTACAGGGGACGCACTGAAGCTTTCTTT	CASSEYRGRTEAFF
TRBJ1-1	.	TRBV19	.	TGTGCCAGTAGAACCCAGGGATCTCGGAACACTGAAGCTTTCTTT	CASRTQGSRNTEAFF
TRBJ2-6	.	TRBV18	TRBD1	TGTGCCAGCTCCTGGGGACAGGGGGCGCCTGGGGCCAACGTCCTGACTTTC	CASSWGQGAPGANVLTF
TRBJ2-3	once	TRBV5-6	.	TGTGCCAGCAGCGCACTCCGGGACTTCACAGATACGCAGTATTTT	CASSALRDFTDTQYF
TRBJ2-5	once	TRBV6-1	TRBD1	TGTGCCAGCAGGGAACTCCGGGACAGCTACCAAGAGACCCAGTACTTC	CASRELRDSYQETQYF
TRBJ2-1	.	TRBV10-3	TRBD1	TGTGCCATCAGTGAAGACAGGGACCACAATGAGCAGTTCTTC	CAISEDRDHNEQFF
TRBJ1-2	.	TRBV7-9	.	TGTGCCAGCAGCGCCGGTCAATCGGATGGCTACACCTTC	CASSAGQSDGYTF
TRBJ2-2	.	TRBV10-3	TRBD2	TGTGCCATCAGTGAACTAGCGGGAGTGTCCGGGGAGCTGTTTTTT	CAISELAGVSGELFF
TRBJ2-1	.	TRBV6-5	.	TGTGCCAGCTGTGGCGGACTCTACAATGAGCAGTTCTTC	CASCGGLYNEQFF
TRBJ1-1	few	TRBV18	TRBD1	TGTGCCAGCTCACCAACAACGGCAGGGGGCACTGAAGCTTTCTTT	CASSPTTAGGTEAFF
TRBJ1-2	once	TRBV11-2	.	TGTGCCAGCAGCTTAGACCTGGGCTACACCTTC	CASSLDLGYTF
TRBJ1-4	.	TRBV28	TRBD1	TGTGCCAGCAGTTTCCCCCTTAAACAGGGGACGGGGGAAAAACTGTTTTTT	CASSFPLKQGTGEKLFF
TRBJ1-2	.	TRBV7-2	TRBD1	TGTGCCAGCAGCTTAGAGCCAGGGGGGTTATATGGCTACACCTTC	CASSLEPGGLYGYTF
TRBJ1-3	.	TRBV6-5	.	TGTGCCAGCACGCCGGCAGGGACTGGAAACACCATATATTTT	CASTPAGTGNTIYF
TRBJ1-4	.	TRBV27	.	TGTGCCAGCAGTCCTAGTCCGCGGAGAAATGAAAAACTGTTTTTT	CASSPSPRRNEKLFF
TRBJ2-5	.	TRBV5-1	TRBD1	TGCGCCAGCAGCGACGGGACAGGGTTAACGGAGACCCAGTACTTC	CASSDGTGLTETQYF
TRBJ2-4	.	TRBV15	.	TGTGCCACCAGCTATTTAGCCAAAAACATTCAGTACTTC	CATSYLAKNIQYF
TRBJ2-1	.	TRBV7-2	TRBD2	TGTGCCAGCAGCCCCGGGACTAGCGGGAGAGGCAATGAGCAGTTCTTC	CASSPGTSGRGNEQFF
TRBJ1-1	.	TRBV30	.	TGTGCCTGGAGTGGGAACAGTAACACTGAAGCTTTCTTT	CAWSGNSNTEAFF
TRBJ1-2	.	TRBV5-5	TRBD1	TGTGCCAGCAGCGGGACCAGGGGGCTGGGTGATGGCTACACCTTC	CASSGTRGLGDGYTF
TRBJ2-1	.	TRBV19	.	TGTGCCAGTACTTTGGGGGCCCGCTCCTACAATGAGCAGTTCTTC	CASTLGARSYNEQFF